This TCR beta chain was documented in a study of T-cell reconstitution after alpha-beta-depleted transplantation in children. Study-wide findings and caveats: Some patients owed their high day-60 TCRbeta diversity to surviving recipient T cells and thymic progenitors. At the one-year point after transplant, T-cell counts and TCRbeta diversity were found to come mostly from T cells that had been newly produced.

Trimming pared 0 bases from V and 0 bases from J, leaving 9 bases between. The germline V gene has CDR1 LNHNV and CDR2 YYDKDF (reference sequence). The CDR3 spans 16 residues. This clonotype was counted only a few times. Its matching antigen is unknown. The TCRbeta library incorporated unique molecular identifiers. TCRdb re-called the PCR reads through MiXCR, storing one row per CDR3 protein. The sample has about 490,000 distinct CDR3 sequences; about 10% are singletons. The chain combines TRBV15 with TRBJ2-1, with D unclear. This receptor was identified in a child aged 2-15 years with inherited bone marrow failure, due to receive a stem cell transplant. Sequencing was performed on PBMCs, taken before TCRalphabeta/CD19-depleted stem cell transplant. This CDR3 reads CATSRDQVSSYNEQFF. The CDR3 nucleotides are TGTGCCACCAGCAGAGATCAGGTCAGCTCCTACAATGAGCAGTTCTTC.